The rows below give T cell receptor beta chains drawn from one sample of a study of blood T cell repertoires in COVID-19. Sequencing was performed with immunoSEQ multiplex PCR; in TCRdb, only in-frame clones are kept and a portion is missing. The sample includes about 61,000 clones, roughly 90% of them seen just once. The material sequenced was peripheral blood. The receptor source for this set is a woman between 50 and 59 years old with active or convalescent COVID-19. Both conserved end residues are part of each CDR3. D genes are given only for firm matches. Clone sizes are given selectively: once, few, many, or a class where the clone is expanded.

>TRBD1|TRBJ2-2|.|TRBV30
CAWSTGADTGELFF
TGTGCCTGGAGTACAGGGGCTGACACCGGGGAGCTGTTTTTT
>.|TRBJ1-3|.|TRBV27
CASRSTISGNTIYF
TGTGCCAGCAGAAGCACCATCTCTGGAAACACCATATATTTT
>TRBD2|TRBJ2-5|.|TRBV11-2
CASSERLAGGETQYF
TGTGCCAGCAGCGAACGACTAGCGGGAGGGGAGACCCAGTACTTC
>.|TRBJ2-1|.|TRBV7-3
CASSRASGNEQFF
TGTGCCAGCAGCCGGGCTTCGGGGAATGAGCAGTTCTTC
>TRBD2|TRBJ2-7|.|TRBV11-2
CASSRQTSGSFNEQYF
TGTGCCAGCAGCCGACAGACTAGCGGGAGTTTCAACGAGCAGTACTTC
>TRBD2|TRBJ2-2|few|TRBV14
CASSQVSGREKAGELFF
TGTGCCAGCAGCCAGGTTTCCGGGAGGGAGAAGGCCGGGGAGCTGTTTTTT
>TRBD1|TRBJ1-5|.|TRBV5-1
CASSFGQDNQPQHF
TGCGCCAGCAGCTTTGGACAGGACAATCAGCCCCAGCATTTT
>TRBD1|TRBJ1-1|.|TRBV19
CASSIGSGQGSTEAFF
TGTGCCAGTAGTATAGGGTCGGGACAGGGTTCTACTGAAGCTTTCTTT
>TRBD2|TRBJ2-7|.|TRBV20-1
CSASWSGTASYEQYF
TGCAGTGCTAGTTGGAGCGGGACCGCCTCCTACGAGCAGTACTTC
>TRBD1|TRBJ2-1|.|TRBV6-1
CASSEVGGQGDDEQFF
TGTGCCAGCAGTGAAGTCGGGGGACAGGGGGATGATGAGCAGTTCTTC
>TRBD1|TRBJ1-5|.|TRBV6-2/TRBV6-3
CASSYLAGGLGSNQPQHF
TGTGCCAGCAGTTACTTGGCAGGGGGTTTAGGGAGCAATCAGCCCCAGCATTTT
>TRBD2|TRBJ2-5|.|TRBV5-1
CASRASGRRGETQYF
TGCGCCAGCAGAGCTAGCGGGAGGAGGGGAGAGACCCAGTACTTC
>TRBD2|TRBJ2-1|.|TRBV7-3
CASSVTSGGNEQFF
TGTGCCAGCAGCGTGACTAGCGGGGGCAATGAGCAGTTCTTC
>.|TRBJ2-3|.|TRBV20-1
CSASLGATDTQYF
TGCAGTGCTAGTTTGGGGGCAACAGATACGCAGTATTTT
>TRBD2|TRBJ2-1|.|TRBV9
CASSVGGSGVYNEQFF
TGTGCCAGCAGCGTAGGTGGTAGCGGGGTATACAATGAGCAGTTCTTC
>.|TRBJ2-3|.|TRBV3-1/TRBV3-2
CASSQALLATQYF
TGTGCCAGCAGCCAAGCACTACTGGCTACGCAGTATTTT
>.|TRBJ2-5|.|TRBV3-1/TRBV3-2
CASSQDFGSQETQYF
TGTGCCAGCAGCCAAGATTTCGGGAGCCAAGAGACCCAGTACTTC
>.|TRBJ2-5|.|TRBV30
CAWSVGASTLETQYF
TGTGCCTGGAGTGTTGGCGCTAGCACTTTGGAGACCCAGTACTTC
>.|TRBJ1-1|.|TRBV19
CASSIDGGGWRNTEAFF
TGTGCCAGTAGTATAGATGGGGGGGGATGGCGGAACACTGAAGCTTTCTTT
>TRBD2|TRBJ2-3|.|TRBV5-4
CASSLDGTSGRALIGDTQYF
TGTGCCAGCAGCTTGGATGGGACTAGCGGGAGGGCCCTCATAGGAGATACGCAGTATTTT
>TRBD1|TRBJ2-2|.|TRBV5-1
CASATGTGELFF
TGCGCCAGCGCGACAGGGACCGGGGAGCTGTTTTTT
>TRBD1|TRBJ1-2|.|TRBV30
CAWSPLDRDVYGYTF
TGTGCCTGGAGCCCCTTGGACAGGGATGTTTATGGCTACACCTTC
>.|TRBJ2-5|.|TRBV18
CASSPPQKETQYF
TGTGCCAGCTCACCACCGCAGAAAGAGACCCAGTACTTC
>.|TRBJ2-1|.|TRBV2
CASSRVYNEQFF
TGTGCCAGCAGTAGAGTCTACAATGAGCAGTTCTTC
>.|TRBJ2-3|.|TRBV5-1
CASTAGNTDTQYF
TGCGCCAGCACCGCGGGAAACACAGATACGCAGTATTTT
>TRBD1|TRBJ1-2|.|TRBV15
CATAHGTGGSGYTF
TGTGCCACCGCCCACGGGACAGGGGGCTCTGGCTACACCTTC
>TRBD1|TRBJ2-7|.|TRBV18
CASSPQGASYEQYF
TGTGCCAGCTCACCGCAGGGGGCATCCTACGAGCAGTACTTC
>.|TRBJ1-3|few|TRBV5-1
CASSPGQSSGNTIYF
TGCGCCAGCAGCCCAGGACAGAGCTCTGGAAACACCATATATTTT
>.|TRBJ1-1|.|TRBV4-2
CASSQDRGWQGMNTEAFF
TGTGCCAGCAGCCAAGATAGAGGTTGGCAGGGGATGAACACTGAAGCTTTCTTT
>TRBD1|TRBJ1-2|few|TRBV6-1
CASSGPLQGAGYGYTF
TGTGCCAGCAGTGGGCCCCTACAGGGGGCGGGGTATGGCTACACCTTC
>TRBD1|TRBJ2-1|.|TRBV5-6
CASSLDRDIYNEQFF
TGTGCCAGCAGCCTGGACAGGGATATCTACAATGAGCAGTTCTTC
>.|TRBJ2-1|.|TRBV27
CASSLMSYNEQFF
TGTGCCAGCAGTTTAATGAGCTACAATGAGCAGTTCTTC
>TRBD1|TRBJ2-5|.|TRBV29-1
CSVDGVGSAVWDRQETQYF
TGCAGCGTTGATGGGGTCGGGTCCGCCGTCTGGGACAGACAAGAGACCCAGTACTTC
>.|TRBJ2-3|.|TRBV19
CASSEGFSTDTQYF
TGTGCCAGTAGTGAGGGATTTAGCACAGATACGCAGTATTTT
>TRBD1|TRBJ1-2|.|TRBV19
CASSIGTGAYGYTF
TGTGCCAGTAGTATTGGGACAGGGGCTTATGGCTACACCTTC
>TRBD1|TRBJ2-1|.|TRBV7-6
CASSLQTGGPYNEQFF
TGTGCCAGCAGCTTGCAGACAGGGGGCCCCTACAATGAGCAGTTCTTC
>TRBD2|TRBJ2-5|once|TRBV3-1/TRBV3-2
CASSQGLAGVWQETQYF
TGTGCCAGCAGCCAGGGACTAGCGGGAGTTTGGCAAGAGACCCAGTACTTC
>.|TRBJ1-1|.|TRBV10-2
CASSEQGQKAFF
TGCGCCAGCAGTGAACAGGGCCAAAAAGCTTTCTTT
>TRBD1|TRBJ1-2|.|TRBV5-4
CASSRPGQGVGYTF
TGTGCCAGCAGCCGACCGGGACAGGGAGTTGGCTACACCTTC
>TRBD2|TRBJ2-1|.|TRBV7-9
CASSLHGLAGNEQFF
TGTGCCAGCAGCTTACACGGACTAGCGGGAAATGAGCAGTTCTTC
>.|TRBJ1-3|.|TRBV10-3
CATEEQGAVNFSGNTIYF
TGTGCCACAGAGGAACAGGGCGCGGTAAACTTCTCTGGAAACACCATATATTTT
>.|TRBJ2-1|.|TRBV9
CASSVSPPSEQFF
TGTGCCAGCAGCGTATCTCCCCCGAGTGAGCAGTTCTTC
>TRBD1|TRBJ1-5|once|TRBV19
CASNRQGVQNQPQHF
TGTGCCAGTAACCGACAGGGGGTTCAAAATCAGCCCCAGCATTTT
>TRBD1|TRBJ1-1|once|TRBV6-5
CASSYPGQGMNTEAFF
TGTGCCAGCAGTTACCCCGGACAGGGAATGAACACTGAAGCTTTCTTT
>.|TRBJ1-2|once|TRBV30
CAWRGPGDRGYTF
TGTGCCTGGAGAGGGCCAGGGGATCGGGGCTACACCTTC
>.|TRBJ1-2|.|TRBV20-1
CSTGSGGYTF
TGCAGTACAGGGTCCGGTGGCTACACCTTC